The sequence of this T cell receptor (beta chain) was determined in a study of T cell changes during pregnancy in multiple sclerosis (dated by TCRdb to about 2019). Context from the whole study: The study looked at changes in the T cell repertoire across pregnancy in women with multiple sclerosis.

The protocol used for the library was the immunoSEQ multiplex PCR assay. As stored in TCRdb, this immuneACCESS dataset retains in-frame rearrangements with V and J assigned. A fraction of the clones does not appear; measured against another copy, unresolved V genes explain less than half of the discrepancy, and the remainder lacks a known reason. This sample holds fewer than 100,000 clones; approximately 90% were observed only once. About 1.9% of the sample is taken by the ten largest. Based on the germline V gene, the CDR1 and CDR2 sequences are SGHDN and FVKESK. Measured from the cysteine to the phenylalanine, the CDR3 is 14 residues long. The only DNA kept is the CDR3, 42 bases in frame from the first base. From V the trimming removes 4 bases and from J it removes 4 bases, while the gene matches leave 6 bases of the junction unaccounted for. A remark on this clone: The specificity of this receptor is unknown. No qualities accompany the bases; no much larger clone lies one base away.

The V and J genes are TRBV14 and TRBJ1-2, with 7 central nucleotides matching TRBD1. The receptor's source is a female donor with multiple sclerosis, enrolled in a pregnancy study. Sample: peripheral blood, taken before pregnancy. This receptor carries the CDR3 CASSRLGQTYGYTF. The DNA sequence follows: TGTGCCAGCAGCCGGTTGGGACAGACCTATGGCTACACCTTC. The CDR3 plus the reference TRBV14 and TRBJ1-2 genes for the other parts give the full variable domain: EAGVTQFPSHSVIEKGQTVTLRCDPISGHDNLYWYRRVMGKEIKFLLHFVKESKQDESGMPNNRFLAERTGGTYSTLKVQPAELEDSGVYFCASSRLGQTYGYTFGSGTRLTVV.